These 5 T cell receptor beta chains originate from one sample sequenced in a study of Graves' ophthalmopathy and Graves' hyperthyroidism. The TCR beta CDR3 regions underwent amplification from RNA transcripts. HTBI primers were employed in first-round RT-PCR, then a second-round multiplex PCR followed. TCRdb re-derived calls from the multiplex PCR reads in MiXCR, one entry per CDR3 protein. The table has hundreds of thousands of distinct CDR3 sequences, 35% to 50% seen once. Sequencing was carried out using peripheral blood. These TCRs come from an adult man with Graves' ophthalmopathy.

The chain couples TRBV5-4 to TRBJ1-1, with 12 bases fitting TRBD1. Germline loops: CDR1 SGHNT, CDR2 YYREEE (reference sequence). CDR3 length: 15 residues. The J segment lost 4 bases and the V segment lost 1 base, leaving 2 bases of the junction unmatched. The CDR3 loop is CASSLRGQGATEAFF. For the CDR3, the DNA is TGTGCCAGCAGCTTGCGGGGACAGGGGGCCACTGAAGCTTTCTTT.

This chain links TRBV19 with TRBJ1-5; 9 bases match TRBD1. The V and J ends lost 4 bases and 4 bases, in that order; junction bases with no gene match: 8. Per germline, CDR1 LNHDA and CDR2 SQIVND (reference sequence). This CDR3 spans 16 amino acids. DNA of the CDR3: TGTGCCAGTAGTACTCGGACTGGGACAGGGAATCAGCCCCAGCATTTT. Translating gives CASSTRTGTGNQPQHF.

This rearrangement joins TRBV7-2 to TRBJ1-5, with D perhaps given as TRBD1 or TRBD2 (6 bases each). Matching the DNA end better, TRBJ2-3 makes the J call doubtful. This CDR3 has 15 residues. Germline CDR1 SGHTA, CDR2 FQGNSA. CDR3 sequence (DNA): TGTGCCAGCAGCCCTACGGGGGCTAGCAATCAGCCCCAGTATTTT. It is translated as CASSPTGASNQPQYF.

This clonotype was picked up a small number of times. The chain uses TRBV4-1 and TRBJ2-5, with D uncertain. V was clipped by 1 base and J by 5 bases, with 8 bases between them. The CDR3 totals 13 residues. Germline-derived CDR1 and CDR2 are MGHRA and YSYEKL. CDR3 sequence: CASSQAEVETQYF. CDR3 sequence (DNA): TGCGCCAGCAGCCAAGCCGAAGTCGAGACCCAGTACTTC.

The V and J genes are TRBV20-1 and TRBJ1-5, with 7 bases lining up with TRBD1. This CDR3 region has 13 residues. CDR1 DFQATT and CDR2 SNEGSKA come from the germline V gene (reference sequence). V shed 3 bases, J shed 4 bases, and the junction held 3 bases outside the gene matches. Here the CDR3 DNA reads TGCAGTGCTAGGGGACAGACAAATCAGCCCCAGCATTTT. Its translation: CSARGQTNQPQHF.